Here is one TCR beta chain with its context. Its cognate antigen has yet to be identified. No quality values exist for individual bases; no much larger clone is one base distant. The CDR3 regions of human TCRbeta chains were analyzed by immunosequencing. The authors' pipeline ran thus. TCRs in the repertoires were matched against a reference library of SARS-CoV-2-specific TCRs that had been generated with the MIRA antigen-specificity platform. Breadth was defined as the fraction of unique TCRs that were SARS-CoV-2-associated. Depth was defined as the fraction of total T cells that were SARS-CoV-2-associated. Using the MIRA data, each spike-specific TCR was mapped to the spike region that the TCR reacts to and placed in a CD4 or CD8 class. Log10-transformed breadth and depth values were compared by one-way ANOVA with Sidak's multiple comparisons tests. TCRdb carries this immuneACCESS record with in-frame sequences only. Its versions omit some clonotypes, under half of them owing to an unresolved V gene in the studies checked, with the rest unexplained. V and J calls and clone size are those listed in that table; D and trimming were worked out from the DNA. For this sample the table gives around 200,000 clones, of which approximately 90% were detected only once. 0.75% to 1% of the sample is taken by the ten largest.

These data are taken from a study of T cell responses to AZD1222 COVID-19 vaccine (dated by TCRdb to about 2021). Background for the entire study: AZD1222 recipients whose second dose came at about 4 weeks and those whose second dose came at about 12 weeks were combined into one group, since spike-specific TCR depth and breadth did not differ between the two schedules. TCR sequencing was performed for about 240 trial participants, of whom about 210 were given two doses of AZD1222 and approximately 26 were given two doses of MenACWY control vaccine. Trial participants were enrolled into age subgroups of 18-55, 56-69 and 70-plus years, which contained around 150, 28 and 57 TCR-sequenced participants, respectively.

General conclusions and limits of the study: No day 14 peak-response samples were available, so repertoires were characterized only after the peak T cell response. The whole spike protein was spanned by vaccine-associated CD4 TCRs, and dominant responses were seen in regions 160-218 and 743-854. Most participants were white British and females outnumbered males, and the authors suggested that clonal diversity may have been underestimated. Conclusions about previously exposed vaccinees are limited, since just a handful of AZD1222 recipients were seropositive for SARS-CoV-2 at baseline. A significant rise in spike-specific TCR breadth and depth was observed after two AZD1222 doses relative to day 0 and relative to MenACWY recipients. Reportedly, close to half of the unique spike-specific TCRs recognized epitopes lying outside the regions that are mutated in the B.1.351 and B.1.1.7 variants. In the small 56-69-year group, the increase in depth fell short of significance, most likely because of low power.

The CDR3 goes from the cysteine to the phenylalanine over 14 residues. The sequence is cut down to CDR3 DNA, 42 bases in frame from base 1. Looking up the germline V gene yields CDR1 SGHTA and CDR2 FQGNSA. V is clipped by 5 bases and J by 2 bases, and the sequence between their germline boundaries is 13 bases long. The sample's time point label, decoded: baseline before first vaccination. Vaccinee samples were obtained from the UK trials COV001 and COV002, which included a single-blind randomized controlled phase 2/3 trial of AZD1222 (ChAdOx1 nCoV-19) in healthy adults. For TCRbeta chain sequencing, PBMC samples from trial participants were taken at day 0 and at day 28 after the second dose.

This sample comprised peripheral blood, obtained on day 0 of AZD1222 vaccination. The chain links TRBV7-2 with TRBJ2-7; no confident D gene assignment can be made. The source is an adult in good health. The DNA reads as follows: TGTGCCAGCAGCCAAGGGCGGCCAACCTACGAGCAGTACTTC. The translation is CASSQGRPTYEQYF. The CDR3 plus the reference TRBV7-2 and TRBJ2-7 genes for the other parts give the full variable domain: GAGVSQSPSNKVTEKGKDVELRCDPISGHTALYWYRQSLGQGLEFLIYFQGNSAPDKSGLPSDRFSAERTGGSVSTLTIQRTQQEDSAVYLCASSQGRPTYEQYFGPGTRLTVT.